This record looks at one T cell receptor (beta chain) sequence and its context. These data come from a study of blood T cell repertoires in COVID-19. Study as a whole: Both acute and convalescent COVID-19 samples were obtained from the United States, Italy and Spain. PBMCs, B-cell-depleted T cells, or T cells provided the cDNA or gDNA that made up the material.

The CDR3 consists of 16 residues. V lost 1 base and J lost 4; bases outside the gene matches: 6. Per germline, CDR1 LGHNA and CDR2 YSLEER. As originally analysed: Amplification of reference gene primers was used by the study to estimate nucleated cell counts. Assay: immunoSEQ multiplex PCR; the TCRdb copy retains only in-frame clones and omits some. V and J calls plus clone size are reproduced from that table; the DNA served to infer D and trimming. Among about 140,000 clones listed, about four fifths were seen once. Sequencing was carried out using peripheral blood. This sequence was found in a man aged 65-85 years who had recovered from COVID-19. The chain is built from TRBV4-3 and TRBJ2-3; 9 bases map to TRBD2. The CDR3 DNA is TGCGCCAGCAGCCAAGGGGTAGCGGGAGTTCCAGATACGCAGTATTTT. Amino acids: CASSQGVAGVPDTQYF.